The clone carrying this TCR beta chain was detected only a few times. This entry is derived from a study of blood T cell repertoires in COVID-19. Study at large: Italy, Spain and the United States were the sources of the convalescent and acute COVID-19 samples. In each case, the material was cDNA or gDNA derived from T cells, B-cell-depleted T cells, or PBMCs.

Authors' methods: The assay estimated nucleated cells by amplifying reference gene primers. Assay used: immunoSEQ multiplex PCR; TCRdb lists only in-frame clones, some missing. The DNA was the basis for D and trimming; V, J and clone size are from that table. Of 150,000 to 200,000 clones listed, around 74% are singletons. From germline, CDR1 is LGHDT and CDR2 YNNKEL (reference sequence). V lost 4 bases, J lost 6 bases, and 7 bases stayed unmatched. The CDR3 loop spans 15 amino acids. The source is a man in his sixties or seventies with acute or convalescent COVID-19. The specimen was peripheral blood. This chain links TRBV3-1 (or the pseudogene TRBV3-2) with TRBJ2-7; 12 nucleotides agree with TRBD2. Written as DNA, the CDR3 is TGTGCCAGCAGCCTCTCATCGACTAGCGGGAGCGAGCAGTACTTC. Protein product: CASSLSSTSGSEQYF.